Listed here are 14 T cell receptor beta chains from one sample, sequenced in a study of shared clonotypes between healthy human individuals. The assay was immunoSEQ multiplex PCR, and TCRdb's table has in-frame clones only and misses some. The data hold more than 2,000,000 clones, with 80% to 95% observed a single time. The sequenced sample was naive CD4+ T cells from PBMCs. Subset specified: CD45RA+ positively selected. The receptors were gathered from a man aged 18 to 35 in good health. Some clones in this sample may be carry-over from other donors' samples.

V gene TRBV28 combines with J gene TRBJ2-2; 10 bases align to TRBD1. The V gene's germline CDR1 is MDHEN and CDR2 SYDVKM. Trimming removed 5 bases from V and 7 bases from J; junction bases left unmatched: 10. The CDR3 consists of 16 residues. The chain's CDR3 is CASSPPGQGWVGELFF. CDR3 DNA sequence: TGTGCCAGCAGTCCGCCGGGACAGGGGTGGGTCGGGGAGCTGTTTTTT.

This clone occurred a few times. The V call is TRBV18, the J call TRBJ2-2, with 11 bases fitting TRBD1. Per the germline V gene, CDR1 is KGHSH and CDR2 is LQKENI. V lost 6 bases and J lost 7; bases outside the gene matches: 7. The CDR3 is 15 residues long. CDR3 in DNA: TGTGCCAGCTCGAAAGGACAGGGGGCCGGCGGGGAGCTGTTTTTT. Protein: CASSKGQGAGGELFF.

This rearrangement joins TRBV28 to TRBJ1-1, with 7 bases identical to TRBD1. The V gene's germline CDR1 is MDHEN and CDR2 SYDVKM. This CDR3 comprises 14 residues. V lost 6 bases to trimming and J lost 3 bases; unmatched junction nucleotides: 7. CDR3 nucleotide sequence: TGTGCCAGCAGCCCAGGGGGGGCCCACACTGAAGCTTTCTTT. It is translated as CASSPGGAHTEAFF. Looking up the rest from reference TRBV28 and TRBJ1-1 gives the full variable domain: DVKVTQSSRYLVKRTGEKVFLECVQDMDHENMFWYRQDPGLGLRLIYFSYDVKMKEKGDIPEGYSVSREKKERFSLILESASTNQTSMYLCASSPGGAHTEAFFGQGTRLTVV.

This clone was seen once. The rearrangement joins TRBV15 to TRBJ1-1, with TRBD1 as a possible D gene (5 bases). The CDR3 is 16 amino acids. CDR1 and CDR2 (germline): LNHNV, YYDKDF (reference sequence). Trimming removed 3 bases at V and 0 bases at J, with 14 bases between. In DNA form, the CDR3 reads TGTGCCACCAGCAGGGAACCGGGACTCATGAACACTGAAGCTTTCTTT. Protein product: CATSREPGLMNTEAFF.

The V and J genes are TRBV11-2 and TRBJ2-2; 9 bases are shared with TRBD2. Germline CDR1 and CDR2: SGHAT and FQNNGV. The length of the CDR3 is 17 residues. V gave up 5 bases and J gave up 1 base; unmatched junction bases: 8. The CDR3 reads CASSPVAGALNTGELFF. CDR3 DNA sequence: TGTGCCAGCAGCCCCGTAGCGGGAGCTCTGAACACCGGGGAGCTGTTTTTT.

In the case of this clone: This sample includes further DNA sequences coding for the same CDR3. The CDR3 loop is CASSVLVTGELFF. The CDR3 nucleotides read TGTGCCAGCAGCGTATTGGTCACCGGGGAGCTGTTTTTT. The chain joins TRBV9 to TRBJ2-2, with no clear D. The CDR3 runs 13 residues. V shed 1 base and J shed 4 bases, with 5 bases lying between them. Germline CDR1 SGDLS, CDR2 YYNGEE.

V is TRBV5-4 and J is TRBJ2-7; no clear D. Germline V gives CDR1 SGHNT, CDR2 YYREEE (reference sequence). Trimming took off 2 bases at V and 1 base at J, with 13 bases between the two ends. CDR3 size: 15 residues. The CDR3 sequence: CASSLGPPRSYEQYF. Written as DNA, the CDR3 is TGTGCCAGCAGCTTAGGACCGCCCCGATCCTACGAGCAGTACTTC. The whole variable domain, remainder taken from reference TRBV5-4 and TRBJ2-7, is ETGVTQSPTHLIKTRGQQVTLRCSSQSGHNTVSWYQQALGQGPQFIFQYYREEENGRGNFPPRFSGLQFPNYSSELNVNALELDDSALYLCASSLGPPRSYEQYFGPGTRLTVT.

V usage is TRBV4-1 and J usage is TRBJ1-1; D is uncertain. CDR1 and CDR2 from the germline V gene are MGHRA and YSYEKL. Deletions cut 1 base from V and 0 bases from J, with 15 bases between. This CDR3 has 17 amino acids. CDR3 sequence (DNA): TGCGCCAGCAGCCAAGTAGTCGGAGGGCTCATGAACACTGAAGCTTTCTTT. Its protein product is CASSQVVGGLMNTEAFF.

CDR3 protein: CSAWGPSGYTF. Here the CDR3 DNA reads TGCAGTGCCTGGGGCCCTTCTGGCTACACCTTC. The genes are TRBV20-1 and TRBJ1-2; possibly TRBD1 for D (5 bases). V was shortened by 6 bases and J by 7 bases, with 12 bases between the two germline ends. The CDR3 sequence is 11 residues long. In germline, CDR1 is DFQATT, CDR2 SNEGSKA (reference sequence).

V usage is TRBV7-2 and J usage is TRBJ1-2; TRBD1 aligns across 8 bases. In germline, CDR1 is SGHTA, CDR2 FQGNSA. The CDR3 length is 14 residues. The junction had 9 bases not matched to a gene; V was cut back by 6 bases and J by 6 bases. CDR3 DNA sequence: TGTGCCAGCAGGCCTTCGGACAGGGCTCATGGCTACACCTTC. This translates into CASRPSDRAHGYTF.

The gene calls are TRBV5-1 and TRBJ1-4; the D gene is possibly TRBD1 (6 bases). CDR3 length: 15 amino acids. Germline V gene data show CDR1 as SGHRS and CDR2 as YFSETQ. Trimming cost V 4 bases and J 8 bases, with 18 bases left between them. Written as DNA, the CDR3 is TGCGCCAGCAGCCCTCGGGGGCGCGGGGAAGAAAAACTGTTTTTT. Protein sequence: CASSPRGRGEEKLFF.

The rearrangement uses TRBV6-1 and TRBJ2-5, with 9 bases matching TRBD2. V lost 6 bases, J lost 4 bases, and 9 bases stayed unmatched. This CDR3 has 15 amino acids. Germline-derived CDR1 and CDR2 are MNHNS and SASEGT. In nucleotides, the CDR3 is TGTGCCAGCAGCCTCCTAGCGGGACGGTTAGAGACCCAGTACTTC. Amino acid sequence: CASSLLAGRLETQYF.

V gene TRBV4-1 combines with J gene TRBJ2-7; the D gene is possibly TRBD2 (5 bases). CDR3 length: 15 amino acids. V was clipped by 0 bases and J by 9 bases, with 18 bases between them. Germline V lookup: CDR1 MGHRA, CDR2 YSYEKL. The CDR3: CASSQDLAGALMQYF. The CDR3 region has the DNA TGCGCCAGCAGCCAAGATCTTGCGGGTGCCCTAATGCAGTACTTC.

The genes are TRBV11-2 and TRBJ2-3; possibly TRBD1 or TRBD2 for D (6 bases each). The V gene's germline CDR1 is SGHAT and CDR2 FQNNGV. The CDR3 spans 15 residues. V gave up 1 base and J gave up 0 bases, with 8 bases separating them. The CDR3 DNA is TGTGCCAGCAGCTTAGGGGGGGCAAGCACAGATACGCAGTATTTT. Protein sequence: CASSLGGASTDTQYF. The variable domain in full, with the rest retrieved from reference TRBV11-2 and TRBJ2-3, is EAGVAQSPRYKIIEKRQSVAFWCNPISGHATLYWYQQILGQGPKLLIQFQNNGVVDDSQLPKDRFSAERLKGVDSTLKIQPAKLEDSAVYLCASSLGGASTDTQYFGPGTRLTVL.